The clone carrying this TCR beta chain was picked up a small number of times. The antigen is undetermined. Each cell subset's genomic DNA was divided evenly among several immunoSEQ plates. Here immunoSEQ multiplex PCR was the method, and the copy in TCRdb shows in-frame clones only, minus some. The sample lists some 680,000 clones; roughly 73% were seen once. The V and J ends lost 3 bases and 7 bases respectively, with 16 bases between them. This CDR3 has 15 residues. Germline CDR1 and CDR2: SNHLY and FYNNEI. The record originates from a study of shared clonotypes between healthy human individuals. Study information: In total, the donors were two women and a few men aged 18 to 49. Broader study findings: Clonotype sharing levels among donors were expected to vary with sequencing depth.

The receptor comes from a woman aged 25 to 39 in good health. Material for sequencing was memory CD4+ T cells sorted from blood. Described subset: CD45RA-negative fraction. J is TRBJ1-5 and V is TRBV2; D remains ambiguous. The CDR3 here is CASSDNRGFYQPQHF. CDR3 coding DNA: TGTGCCAGCAGTGATAACCGCGGGTTTTACCAGCCCCAGCATTTT.